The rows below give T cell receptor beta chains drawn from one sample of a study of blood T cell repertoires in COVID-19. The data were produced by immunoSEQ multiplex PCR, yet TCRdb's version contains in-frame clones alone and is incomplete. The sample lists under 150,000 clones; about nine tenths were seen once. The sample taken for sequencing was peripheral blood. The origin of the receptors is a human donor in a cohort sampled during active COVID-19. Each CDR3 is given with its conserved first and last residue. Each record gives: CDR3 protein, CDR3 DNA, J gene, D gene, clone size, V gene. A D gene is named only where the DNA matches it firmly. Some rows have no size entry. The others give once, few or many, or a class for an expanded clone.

CDR3aa: CATSRGSARQSAQHF; CDR3nt: TGTGCCACCAGCCGCGGGTCGGCCCGTCAATCAGCCCAGCATTTT; j_gene: TRBJ1-5; d_gene: NA; abundance: NA; v_gene: TRBV15
CDR3aa: CASSQVRGTDTQYF; CDR3nt: TGTGCCAGCAGCCAAGTGCGGGGAACAGATACGCAGTATTTT; j_gene: TRBJ2-3; d_gene: NA; abundance: NA; v_gene: TRBV3-1/TRBV3-2
CDR3aa: CASSPGTGSGETQYF; CDR3nt: TGCGCCAGCAGCCCCGGAACCGGGAGTGGTGAGACCCAGTACTTC; j_gene: TRBJ2-5; d_gene: NA; abundance: NA; v_gene: TRBV4-1
CDR3aa: CASREGVLVQPQHF; CDR3nt: TGTGCCAGTAGAGAAGGGGTACTTGTTCAGCCCCAGCATTTT; j_gene: TRBJ1-5; d_gene: NA; abundance: NA; v_gene: TRBV19
CDR3aa: CASRGQLMNTEAFF; CDR3nt: TGTGCCAGCAGGGGACAGCTCATGAACACTGAAGCTTTCTTT; j_gene: TRBJ1-1; d_gene: TRBD1; abundance: NA; v_gene: TRBV25-1
CDR3aa: CASSVVVAYNEQFF; CDR3nt: TGTGCCAGCAGCGTAGTCGTCGCGTACAATGAGCAGTTCTTC; j_gene: TRBJ2-1; d_gene: NA; abundance: NA; v_gene: TRBV9
CDR3aa: CASSQAWGGITDTQYF; CDR3nt: TGCGCCAGCAGCCAAGCCTGGGGGGGCATCACAGATACGCAGTATTTT; j_gene: TRBJ2-3; d_gene: NA; abundance: NA; v_gene: TRBV4-1
CDR3aa: CAWRRTSNEQFF; CDR3nt: TGTGCCTGGAGGCGAACTAGCAATGAGCAGTTCTTC; j_gene: TRBJ2-1; d_gene: NA; abundance: NA; v_gene: TRBV30
CDR3aa: CASSLALVGELFF; CDR3nt: TGTGCCAGCAGCTTAGCGTTAGTCGGGGAGCTGTTTTTT; j_gene: TRBJ2-2; d_gene: NA; abundance: NA; v_gene: TRBV7-2
CDR3aa: CAGSENGLAPYEQYF; CDR3nt: TGTGCCGGATCCGAGAACGGACTAGCCCCCTACGAGCAGTACTTC; j_gene: TRBJ2-7; d_gene: TRBD2; abundance: NA; v_gene: TRBV2
CDR3aa: CASSGGLAGPNEQFF; CDR3nt: TGTGCCAGCAGCGGTGGGCTAGCGGGCCCCAATGAGCAGTTCTTC; j_gene: TRBJ2-1; d_gene: TRBD2; abundance: NA; v_gene: TRBV5-4
CDR3aa: CASSSPQGLGSYNEQFF; CDR3nt: TGTGCCAGCAGCTCTCCCCAGGGCCTGGGATCCTACAATGAGCAGTTCTTC; j_gene: TRBJ2-1; d_gene: NA; abundance: NA; v_gene: TRBV28
CDR3aa: CASSPLAYSYNEQFF; CDR3nt: TGTGCCAGTAGCCCCCTAGCGTACTCCTACAATGAGCAGTTCTTC; j_gene: TRBJ2-1; d_gene: NA; abundance: once; v_gene: TRBV19
CDR3aa: CATSESGTLQETQYF; CDR3nt: TGTGCCACCAGCGAGTCCGGGACTTTACAAGAGACCCAGTACTTC; j_gene: TRBJ2-5; d_gene: NA; abundance: NA; v_gene: TRBV15
CDR3aa: CASTSTRQSGYTF; CDR3nt: TGTGCCAGCACCTCAACGAGACAGTCAGGCTACACCTTC; j_gene: TRBJ1-2; d_gene: NA; abundance: NA; v_gene: TRBV12-3/TRBV12-4
CDR3aa: CATSDSQRDTQYF; CDR3nt: TGTGCCACCAGTGATTCCCAGCGAGATACGCAGTATTTT; j_gene: TRBJ2-3; d_gene: NA; abundance: NA; v_gene: TRBV24-1
CDR3aa: CASSPTGFPRGYTF; CDR3nt: TGTGCCAGCAGTCCAACGGGGTTTCCACGGGGCTACACCTTC; j_gene: TRBJ1-2; d_gene: NA; abundance: few; v_gene: TRBV28
CDR3aa: CATSKGLAGGEQFF; CDR3nt: TGTGCCACCAGCAAGGGACTAGCGGGAGGCGAGCAGTTCTTC; j_gene: TRBJ2-1; d_gene: TRBD2; abundance: NA; v_gene: TRBV15
CDR3aa: CASSTPGTGVYNEQFF; CDR3nt: TGTGCCAGCAGTACGCCCGGGACAGGGGTATACAATGAGCAGTTCTTC; j_gene: TRBJ2-1; d_gene: TRBD1; abundance: NA; v_gene: TRBV28
CDR3aa: CASMQSAGEQYF; CDR3nt: TGTGCCAGCATGCAGAGCGCGGGGGAGCAGTACTTC; j_gene: TRBJ2-7; d_gene: NA; abundance: NA; v_gene: TRBV6-5
CDR3aa: CASRKQGNTEAFF; CDR3nt: TGTGCCAGCAGGAAACAGGGGAACACTGAAGCTTTCTTT; j_gene: TRBJ1-1; d_gene: NA; abundance: NA; v_gene: TRBV5-6
CDR3aa: CASSEGMGQGDTEAFF; CDR3nt: TGTGCCAGCAGTGAAGGGATGGGACAGGGGGACACTGAAGCTTTCTTT; j_gene: TRBJ1-1; d_gene: TRBD1; abundance: NA; v_gene: TRBV6-1
CDR3aa: CASSETGGRETQYF; CDR3nt: TGTGCCAGCAGTGAAACAGGGGGTCGGGAGACCCAGTACTTC; j_gene: TRBJ2-5; d_gene: TRBD1; abundance: NA; v_gene: TRBV2
CDR3aa: CASRDRQAGYYEQYF; CDR3nt: TGTGCCAGCAGGGACAGACAGGCCGGGTACTACGAGCAGTACTTC; j_gene: TRBJ2-7; d_gene: NA; abundance: NA; v_gene: TRBV6-6
CDR3aa: CASSLARGLGTQNTGELFF; CDR3nt: TGTGCTAGCAGCTTAGCGCGGGGACTAGGGACTCAGAACACCGGGGAGCTGTTTTTT; j_gene: TRBJ2-2; d_gene: TRBD2; abundance: NA; v_gene: TRBV7-7
CDR3aa: CATSSPTTDTQYF; CDR3nt: TGTGCCACCAGCAGCCCCACTACAGATACGCAGTATTTT; j_gene: TRBJ2-3; d_gene: NA; abundance: NA; v_gene: TRBV15
CDR3aa: CASSQASGRFYEQYF; CDR3nt: TGTGCCAGCAGCCAAGCTAGCGGGAGGTTCTACGAGCAGTACTTC; j_gene: TRBJ2-7; d_gene: TRBD2; abundance: few; v_gene: TRBV3-1/TRBV3-2
CDR3aa: CASTELAGVSYEQYF; CDR3nt: TGTGCCAGCACCGAACTAGCGGGAGTCTCCTACGAGCAGTACTTC; j_gene: TRBJ2-7; d_gene: TRBD2; abundance: NA; v_gene: TRBV6-5
CDR3aa: CASIKGGDTEAFF; CDR3nt: TGTGCCAGCATCAAAGGGGGTGACACTGAAGCTTTCTTT; j_gene: TRBJ1-1; d_gene: NA; abundance: NA; v_gene: TRBV28
CDR3aa: CASSPKSGQSNEKLFF; CDR3nt: TGTGCCAGCAGCCCCAAGTCGGGACAGTCTAATGAAAAACTGTTTTTT; j_gene: TRBJ1-4; d_gene: NA; abundance: NA; v_gene: TRBV21-1
CDR3aa: CASSYYGQGRYEQYF; CDR3nt: TGTGCCAGCAGTTACTATGGACAGGGGCGGTACGAGCAGTACTTC; j_gene: TRBJ2-7; d_gene: TRBD1; abundance: NA; v_gene: TRBV6-5
CDR3aa: CASRPGSLSYEQYF; CDR3nt: TGTGCCAGCAGACCGGGGAGTCTCTCCTACGAGCAGTACTTC; j_gene: TRBJ2-7; d_gene: NA; abundance: NA; v_gene: TRBV6-5
CDR3aa: CASSIVRGQGSYQPQHF; CDR3nt: TGTGCCAGTAGTATAGTCAGGGGACAGGGCAGTTATCAGCCCCAGCATTTT; j_gene: TRBJ1-5; d_gene: TRBD1; abundance: few; v_gene: TRBV19
CDR3aa: CASSTVQAGLAGYEQYF; CDR3nt: TGCGCCAGCAGTACAGTCCAGGCAGGGCTAGCGGGCTACGAGCAGTACTTC; j_gene: TRBJ2-7; d_gene: TRBD2; abundance: NA; v_gene: TRBV5-1
CDR3aa: CASSLYSLQASNQPQHF; CDR3nt: TGTGCCAGTAGCCTATACTCCCTACAGGCTTCCAATCAGCCCCAGCATTTT; j_gene: TRBJ1-5; d_gene: NA; abundance: NA; v_gene: TRBV19
CDR3aa: CASSQDRGAHNEQFF; CDR3nt: TGTGCCAGCAGCCAGGACAGGGGAGCCCACAATGAGCAGTTCTTC; j_gene: TRBJ2-1; d_gene: TRBD1; abundance: NA; v_gene: TRBV7-3
CDR3aa: CASSPRQGTGELFF; CDR3nt: TGTGCCAGCTCACCCCGGCAGGGCACCGGGGAGCTGTTTTTT; j_gene: TRBJ2-2; d_gene: NA; abundance: NA; v_gene: TRBV18
CDR3aa: CASSVGTRQYEQYF; CDR3nt: TGTGCCAGCAGCGTTGGAACCAGACAGTACGAGCAGTACTTC; j_gene: TRBJ2-7; d_gene: NA; abundance: NA; v_gene: TRBV9
CDR3aa: CASSPDREDEQFF; CDR3nt: TGTGCCAGCAGCCCGGACAGGGAGGATGAGCAGTTCTTC; j_gene: TRBJ2-1; d_gene: TRBD1; abundance: few; v_gene: TRBV6-2/TRBV6-3
CDR3aa: CASSSEYREPTTGELFF; CDR3nt: TGTGCCAGCAGTTCAGAGTACAGGGAACCAACCACCGGGGAGCTGTTTTTT; j_gene: TRBJ2-2; d_gene: NA; abundance: NA; v_gene: TRBV28
CDR3aa: CASSPSITGGTEAFF; CDR3nt: TGTGCCAGCAGCCCCTCGATAACAGGGGGCACTGAAGCTTTCTTT; j_gene: TRBJ1-1; d_gene: TRBD1; abundance: NA; v_gene: TRBV6-2/TRBV6-3
CDR3aa: CASSRGDRSNEKLFF; CDR3nt: TGTGCCAGCAGCCGCGGGGACAGGAGTAATGAAAAACTGTTTTTT; j_gene: TRBJ1-4; d_gene: TRBD1; abundance: NA; v_gene: TRBV6-5
CDR3aa: CASSLPPGQGAYEQYF; CDR3nt: TGTGCCAGCAGTTTACCACCGGGACAGGGAGCCTACGAGCAGTACTTC; j_gene: TRBJ2-7; d_gene: TRBD1; abundance: NA; v_gene: TRBV6-2/TRBV6-3
CDR3aa: CASSQRLAGVHEQFF; CDR3nt: TGTGCCAGCAGTCAACGACTAGCGGGAGTTCATGAGCAGTTCTTC; j_gene: TRBJ2-1; d_gene: TRBD2; abundance: NA; v_gene: TRBV6-2/TRBV6-3
CDR3aa: CAISEGRLNTEAFF; CDR3nt: TGTGCCATCAGTGAGGGCAGATTGAACACTGAAGCTTTCTTT; j_gene: TRBJ1-1; d_gene: NA; abundance: NA; v_gene: TRBV10-3
CDR3aa: CASSLLAGMGTGELFF; CDR3nt: TGTGCCAGCAGCTTACTAGCGGGAATGGGTACCGGGGAGCTGTTTTTT; j_gene: TRBJ2-2; d_gene: TRBD2; abundance: NA; v_gene: TRBV7-3
CDR3aa: CSASGGGAVETQYF; CDR3nt: TGCAGCGCTAGCGGGGGAGGGGCAGTAGAGACCCAGTACTTC; j_gene: TRBJ2-5; d_gene: TRBD2; abundance: NA; v_gene: TRBV29-1
CDR3aa: CSVGGSFIYEQYF; CDR3nt: TGCAGCGTTGGAGGGTCCTTCATCTACGAGCAGTACTTC; j_gene: TRBJ2-7; d_gene: NA; abundance: NA; v_gene: TRBV29-1
CDR3aa: CASSFRLGADTNYGYTF; CDR3nt: TGTGCCAGCAGCTTTCGGTTGGGGGCCGACACTAACTATGGCTACACCTTC; j_gene: TRBJ1-2; d_gene: NA; abundance: NA; v_gene: TRBV5-4
CDR3aa: CASSPHGSNTEAFF; CDR3nt: TGTGCCAGCAGCCCCCACGGGTCGAACACTGAAGCTTTCTTT; j_gene: TRBJ1-1; d_gene: NA; abundance: NA; v_gene: TRBV9